The 21 T cell receptor beta chains presented below share a single source sample, sequenced in a study of blood T cell repertoires in COVID-19 (dated by TCRdb to the early 2020s). Libraries were prepared through the immunoSEQ multiplex PCR assay. TCRdb took this table from immuneACCESS and kept in-frame rearrangements with V and J called. Such tables lack part of the clones; where checked against another copy, unresolved V genes explain under half of the gap, and the rest is unexplained. The sample contains about 260,000 clones, approximately 82% of them found a single time. The top ten clones comprise approximately 1.9% of the sample. The sequenced material came from peripheral blood. The source is a woman over 75 with acute or convalescent COVID-19.

The genes are TRBV5-4 and TRBJ2-3; 10 nucleotides line up with TRBD1. Germline V gene lookup returns CDR1 SGHNT and CDR2 YYREEE (reference sequence). Trimming took 1 base from V and 1 from J; bases not matched to a gene: 9. The length of the CDR3 is 18 residues. CDR3 DNA: TGTGCCAGCAGCTTGCCGTTCCGGGACAGGGGTGGCACAGATACGCAGTATTTT. It specifies CASSLPFRDRGGTDTQYF.

The chain employs TRBV28 and TRBJ1-2; D ambiguous. V lost 6 bases and J 1 base, leaving 15 bases between the germline ends. Germline CDR1 is MDHEN and CDR2 is SYDVKM. The CDR3 is 15 amino acids. This CDR3 is CASRSGIRFNYGYTF. CDR3 DNA: TGTGCCAGCAGATCGGGGATCAGGTTTAACTATGGCTACACCTTC.

The rearrangement joins TRBV10-3 to TRBJ2-1; the match to TRBD1 covers 8 bases. The V and J ends lost 8 bases and 4 bases, in that order; junction bases with no gene match: 4. The CDR3 spans 13 residues. Germline lookup yields CDR1 ENHRY and CDR2 SYGVKD. CDR3 nucleotides: TGTGCCATCGCCGGGACAGGTTACAATGAGCAGTTCTTC. The encoded protein is CAIAGTGYNEQFF.

This chain links TRBV6-2 or TRBV6-3 with TRBJ1-5, with a possible D match to TRBD1 (6 bases). The CDR3 runs to 14 residues. With 3 bases removed from V and 7 bases from J, the gap between germline ends came to 13 bases. Germline V gives CDR1 MNHEY, CDR2 SVGEGT. CDR3 in DNA: TGTGCCAGCAGTTATCACCGGCAGGGGCAGCCCCAGCATTTT. It yields the protein CASSYHRQGQPQHF.

V is TRBV7-2 and J is TRBJ1-1, with D possibly being TRBD1 (6 bases). CDR1 and CDR2 from the germline V gene are SGHTA and FQGNSA. The CDR3 consists of 14 residues. Trimming took off 4 bases at V and 2 bases at J, with 11 bases between the two ends. CDR3 in amino acids: CASSSLQGNTEAFF. CDR3 nucleotides: TGTGCCAGCAGCTCTTTACAGGGTAACACTGAAGCTTTCTTT.

This sequence joins TRBV18 and TRBJ2-7; D perhaps matches TRBD1 (6 bases). The CDR3 runs to 13 residues. The germline V gene has CDR1 KGHSH and CDR2 LQKENI. The germline V and J ends were trimmed by 5 bases and 5 bases, with 13 bases remaining between them. The CDR3 spells CASSSGAQNEQYF. CDR3 nucleotides: TGTGCCAGCTCATCAGGGGCTCAAAACGAGCAGTACTTC. The whole variable domain, remainder taken from reference TRBV18 and TRBJ2-7, is NAGVMQNPRHLVRRRGQEARLRCSPMKGHSHVYWYRQLPEEGLKFMVYLQKENIIDESGMPKERFSAEFPKEGPSILRIQQVVRGDSAAYFCASSSGAQNEQYFGPGTRLTVT.

Here the CDR3 reads CASSFSRDRGYEQYF. The CDR3, as DNA: TGTGCCAGCAGTTTTTCTAGGGACAGGGGTTACGAGCAGTACTTC. The genes are TRBV27 and TRBJ2-7, with TRBD1 identical over 10 bases. V shed 3 bases, J shed 4 bases, and the junction held 6 bases outside the gene matches. The CDR3 contains 15 residues. Germline values: CDR1 MNHEY, CDR2 SMNVEV (reference sequence).

Written as DNA, the CDR3 is TGTGCCAGCAGTTTGACTGTCCATAGGGGATCGGGCAATCAGCCCCAGCATTTT. Residues: CASSLTVHRGSGNQPQHF. This sequence joins TRBV28 and TRBJ1-5; D perhaps matches TRBD1 (5 bases). The CDR3 contains 18 residues. The germline V gene encodes CDR1 MDHEN and CDR2 SYDVKM. V was pared by 3 bases and J by 2 bases, with 20 bases between.

The rearrangement uses TRBV21-1 and TRBJ2-5; TRBD1 is the table's D call and was not checked against the DNA. TRBV21-1 is classified as a pseudogene. This CDR3 is built from 17 residues. The CDR3 loop reads CASSKATGGASKETQYF. The CDR3 DNA follows: TGTGCCAGCAGCAAAGCGACAGGGGGCGCATCGAAAGAGACCCAGTACTTC.

This clone was seen once. This chain links TRBV24-1 with TRBJ2-7, with 9 bases aligning to TRBD1. CDR3 length: 15 residues. Looked up from germline, CDR1 is KGHDR and CDR2 is SFDVKD. Trimming at V came to 2 bases and at J to 6 bases, leaving 7 bases not matched to a gene. For the CDR3, the DNA is TGTGCCACCAGTGATTGGGGACAGGGACTAAGCGAGCAGTACTTC. This encodes CATSDWGQGLSEQYF.

V gene TRBV2 combines with J gene TRBJ1-1, with 8 bases lining up with TRBD1. CDR3 size: 14 residues. CDR1 is SNHLY, CDR2 FYNNEI, per germline. V trimming: 4 bases; J trimming: 6 bases; junction bases outside the gene matches: 7. The CDR3 sequence: CASSALGQASEAFF. The CDR3 DNA sequence: TGTGCCAGCAGTGCCCTGGGACAGGCCTCTGAAGCTTTCTTT.

This chain joins TRBV5-1 and TRBJ2-3; TRBD1 agrees at 8 bases. CDR3 size: 15 residues. Germline loops: CDR1 SGHRS, CDR2 YFSETQ. Unmatched junction bases numbered 4, after V lost 0 bases and J lost 4 bases. The CDR3 DNA follows: TGCGCCAGCAGCTTGGGACAGGGGAACGCAGATACGCAGTATTTT. Its protein product is CASSLGQGNADTQYF.

About this clone: One end of the junction does not line up with germline, which may come from a read error. The chain has TRBV7-7 and TRBJ1-1; maybe TRBD1 (5 bases). Germline CDR1 reads SSHAT; CDR2 reads FNYEAQ (reference sequence). This CDR3 is built from 13 residues. CDR3 DNA: TGTGCTAGCAGCTTAAGGAGGGGAACTGAAGCTTTCTTT. It specifies CASSLRRGTEAFF.

V is TRBV3-1 (or the pseudogene TRBV3-2) and J is TRBJ2-5; 10 nucleotides match TRBD2. Germline V gives CDR1 LGHDT, CDR2 YNNKEL (reference sequence). J gave up 4 bases and V 7 bases, and 3 bases lay outside the gene matches. The CDR3 has 13 residues. The CDR3 nucleotides are TGTGCCAGCATGCAGCGGGAGGGAGAGACCCAGTACTTC. This translates into CASMQREGETQYF.

This clone was observed a few times. One end of the junction fails to match germline, which may point to a read error. V gene TRBV12-3 or TRBV12-4 combines with J gene TRBJ1-1; unclear D gene. The CDR3 has 11 residues. The CDR3 DNA follows: TGTGCCAGCAGTTTACGGGGATCAATAGGGTTT. Amino acid sequence: CASSLRGSIGF.

This chain joins TRBV28 and TRBJ1-1; 7 bases match TRBD1. The junction had 4 bases not matched to a gene; V was cut back by 2 bases and J by 1 base. This CDR3 has 15 residues. Germline-derived CDR1 and CDR2 are MDHEN and SYDVKM. The CDR3 nucleotides are TGTGCCAGCAGTTTAGGGACAGCGGAGAACACTGAAGCTTTCTTT. Its translation: CASSLGTAENTEAFF.

The chain couples TRBV9 to TRBJ2-7; TRBD2 might be the D (6 bases). Trimming removed 4 bases from V and 5 bases from J, with 19 bases in between. There are 15 residues in the CDR3. Germline-derived CDR1 and CDR2 are SGDLS and YYNGEE. For the CDR3, the DNA is TGTGCCAGCAGCCCTCACACCACGGGACTCAACGAGCAGTACTTC. It is translated as CASSPHTTGLNEQYF.

The chain employs TRBV6-5 and TRBJ2-6, with D tentatively TRBD1 (5 bases). V lost 6 bases and J 0 bases, leaving 9 bases between the germline ends. CDR1 and CDR2 from the germline V gene are MNHEY and SVGAGI. This CDR3 has 15 residues. For the CDR3, the DNA is TGTGCCAGCAGCCGCGACAGCTCTGGGGCCAACGTCCTGACTTTC. It translates to CASSRDSSGANVLTF.

This chain joins TRBV18 and TRBJ1-1; D is ambiguous. Trimming removed 0 bases from V and 4 bases from J, with 9 bases in between. The germline CDR1 and CDR2 sequences are KGHSH and LQKENI. This CDR3 is built from 14 residues. The CDR3 sequence: CASSPPVGSTEAFF. DNA for the CDR3: TGTGCCAGCTCACCACCGGTGGGGAGCACTGAAGCTTTCTTT.

This clone was counted once. The V call is TRBV19, the J call TRBJ1-1; perhaps TRBD1 as D (6 bases). The V end lost 4 bases, the J end lost 11 bases, and 23 bases lay between the germline ends. Germline CDR1 reads LNHDA; CDR2 reads SQIVND (reference sequence). The CDR3 spans 15 residues. The CDR3 spells CASSTREGGTERAFF. CDR3 DNA: TGTGCCAGTAGTACCCGGGAGGGGGGAACTGAACGGGCTTTCTTT.

CDR3 DNA: TGTGCCACCAGTGAAGCGGGACTAGCGGGGATGGGCACCGGGGAGCTGTTTTTT. Encoded protein: CATSEAGLAGMGTGELFF. This chain uses TRBV24-1 with TRBJ2-2; 13 nucleotides match TRBD2. The V gene end was trimmed by 4 bases and the J gene end by 4 bases; junction bases not matched to a gene: 8. This CDR3 has 18 residues. The V gene's germline CDR1 is KGHDR and CDR2 SFDVKD.